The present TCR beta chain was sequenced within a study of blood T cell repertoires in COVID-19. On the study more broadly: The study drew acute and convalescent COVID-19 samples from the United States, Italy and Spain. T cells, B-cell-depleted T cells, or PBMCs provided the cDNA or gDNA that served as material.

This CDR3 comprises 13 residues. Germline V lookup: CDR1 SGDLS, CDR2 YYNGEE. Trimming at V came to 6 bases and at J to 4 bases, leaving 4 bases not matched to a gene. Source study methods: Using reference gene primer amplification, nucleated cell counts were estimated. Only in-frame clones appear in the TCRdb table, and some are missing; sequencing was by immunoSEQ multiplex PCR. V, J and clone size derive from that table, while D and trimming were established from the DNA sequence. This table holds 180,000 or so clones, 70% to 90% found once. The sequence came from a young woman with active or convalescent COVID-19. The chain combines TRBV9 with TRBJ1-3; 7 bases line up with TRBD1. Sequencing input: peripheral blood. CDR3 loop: CASTRDSGNTIYF. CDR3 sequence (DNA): TGTGCCAGCACCCGGGACAGCGGAAACACCATATATTTT. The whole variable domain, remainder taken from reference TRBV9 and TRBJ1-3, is DSGVTQTPKHLITATGQRVTLRCSPRSGDLSVYWYQQSLDQGLQFLIQYYNGEERAKGNILERFSAQQFPDLHSELNLSSLELGDSALYFCASTRDSGNTIYFGEGSWLTVV.